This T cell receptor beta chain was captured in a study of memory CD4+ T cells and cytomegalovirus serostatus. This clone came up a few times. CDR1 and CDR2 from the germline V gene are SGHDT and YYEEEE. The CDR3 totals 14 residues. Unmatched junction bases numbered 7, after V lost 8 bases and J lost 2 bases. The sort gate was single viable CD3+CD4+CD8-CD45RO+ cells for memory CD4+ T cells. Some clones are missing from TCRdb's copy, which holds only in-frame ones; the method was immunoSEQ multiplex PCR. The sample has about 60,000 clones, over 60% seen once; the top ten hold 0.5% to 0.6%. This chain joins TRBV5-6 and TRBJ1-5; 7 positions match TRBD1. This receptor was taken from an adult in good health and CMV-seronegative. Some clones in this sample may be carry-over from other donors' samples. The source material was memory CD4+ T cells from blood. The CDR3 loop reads CASHRGFGNQPQHF. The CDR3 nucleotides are TGTGCCAGTCACAGGGGATTCGGCAATCAGCCCCAGCATTTT. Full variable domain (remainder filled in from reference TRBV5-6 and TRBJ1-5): DAGVTQSPTHLIKTRGQQVTLRCSPKSGHDTVSWYQQALGQGPQFIFQYYEEEERQRGNFPDRFSGHQFPNYSSELNVNALLLGDSALYLCASHRGFGNQPQHFGDGTRLSIL.